The 30 T cell receptor beta chains below all came from one sample that was sequenced in a study of a mutant IDH1 vaccine in newly diagnosed glioma. Their specific antigens are unknown. Using immunoSEQ multiplex PCR, the repertoire was profiled, and TCRdb retains in-frame clones only, with some absent. The sample records tens of thousands of clones, around 83% being singletons. Time point specified: week 11, during vaccination. Each vaccine dose was 300 ug of mutant IDH1 20-mer peptide, with topical imiquimod. The source was PBMCs, collected from a glioma patient whose treatment included an IDH1 peptide vaccine. The receptors derive from a man between 35 and 55 years old with glioma.

J is TRBJ2-5 and V is TRBV7-2, with TRBD2 matching over 15 bases. Germline V gene sequence: CDR1 SGHTA, CDR2 FQGNSA. V shed 3 bases and J 2 bases; nucleotides not matched to a gene: 1. The CDR3 loop spans 16 amino acids. The DNA of the CDR3 is TGTGCCAGCAGCTTGGGACTAGCGGGAGGACAAGAGACCCAGTACTTC. This encodes CASSLGLAGGQETQYF.

This clone was detected only a few times. The rearrangement uses TRBV5-6 and TRBJ2-1; TRBD2 agrees at 10 bases. The CDR3 totals 16 residues. The V segment lost 4 bases and the J segment 1 base; nucleotides outside the gene matches: 5. The V gene's germline CDR1 is SGHDT and CDR2 YYEEEE. CDR3 in amino acids: CASSLSSGRSYNEQFF. Here the CDR3 DNA reads TGTGCCAGCAGCCTTTCTAGCGGGAGATCCTACAATGAGCAGTTCTTC.

The chain is built from TRBV4-2 and TRBJ2-7; 11 bases are shared with TRBD1. V trimming: 2 bases; J trimming: 7 bases; junction bases outside the gene matches: 10. CDR1 is LGHNA, CDR2 YNFKEQ, per germline. The CDR3 runs to 16 residues. The CDR3 region is CASSQQIGTGGVEQYF. CDR3 bases: TGTGCCAGCAGCCAACAAATCGGGACAGGGGGAGTGGAGCAGTACTTC.

The chain has TRBV12-5 and TRBJ2-1, with D perhaps assigned TRBD1 or TRBD2 (5 bases each). The CDR3 has 15 amino acids. Germline values: CDR1 LGHNT, CDR2 FRNRAP. The germline V and J ends were trimmed by 7 bases and 6 bases, with 19 bases remaining between them. The CDR3 bases are TGTGCTAGTGCCGGGGACGCCGGAGTGGTCAATGAGCAGTTCTTC. Translated: CASAGDAGVVNEQFF.

The chain recombines TRBV18 with TRBJ2-7; maybe TRBD1 (5 bases). The germline V gene encodes CDR1 KGHSH and CDR2 LQKENI. The V end was cut by 3 bases, the J end by 10 bases, with 13 bases between. The CDR3 is 12 amino acids. The CDR3 spells CASSPDSRQQYF. The CDR3 coding sequence is TGTGCCAGCTCACCCGACAGCCGACAACAGTACTTC.

The CDR3 DNA reads TGTGCCAGCAGCTTAGATCGGGACCCAAAAGGGGAATATTTT. Translating gives CASSLDRDPKGEYF. The rearrangement joins TRBV7-8 to TRBJ1-3; possibly TRBD1 for D (5 bases). The germline V gene has CDR1 SGHVS and CDR2 FQNEAQ. V dropped 1 base and J dropped 15 bases, with 19 bases sitting between them. This CDR3 spans 14 amino acids.

The chain carries TRBV2 and TRBJ2-3, with D perhaps TRBD1 (6 bases). The V gene lost 6 bases and the J gene lost 6 bases, with 25 bases spanning the gap. Germline values: CDR1 SNHLY, CDR2 FYNNEI. The CDR3 runs to 17 residues. The DNA for the CDR3 is TGTGCCAGCAGACCCACAGGGCTCACTCGCAAGACGGATACGCAGTATTTT. As protein: CASRPTGLTRKTDTQYF.

The rearrangement joins TRBV5-1 to TRBJ1-1, with D maybe TRBD1 (5 bases). Trimming shortened V by 0 bases and J by 3 bases, and 9 bases separated the two germline ends. This CDR3 region has 14 residues. The germline CDR1 and CDR2 sequences are SGHRS and YFSETQ. The CDR3 sequence: CASSLVQGDTEAFF. DNA for the CDR3: TGCGCCAGCAGCTTGGTCCAGGGCGACACTGAAGCTTTCTTT.

This chain links TRBV7-2 with TRBJ2-6, with D possibly being TRBD1 (6 bases). This CDR3 spans 18 amino acids. Germline loops: CDR1 SGHTA, CDR2 FQGNSA. The V end lost 3 bases, the J end lost 2 bases, and 17 bases lay between the germline ends. The CDR3 nucleotides are TGTGCCAGCAGCTTTAGGATAGGGTCAGGGGCTGGGGCCAACGTCCTGACTTTC. Translated: CASSFRIGSGAGANVLTF.

The chain couples TRBV7-2 to TRBJ2-1; 8 positions match TRBD2. Trimming cost V 1 base and J 6 bases; bases outside gene matches: 5. CDR1 and CDR2 from the germline V gene are SGHTA and FQGNSA. This CDR3 has 15 amino acids. The CDR3, as DNA: TGTGCCAGCAGCTTAGGGCGGGAGGAACTCAATGAGCAGTTCTTC. Protein product: CASSLGREELNEQFF. Based on the CDR3 plus reference TRBV7-2 and TRBJ2-1, the full variable domain is GAGVSQSPSNKVTEKGKDVELRCDPISGHTALYWYRQSLGQGLEFLIYFQGNSAPDKSGLPSDRFSAERTGGSVSTLTIQRTQQEDSAVYLCASSLGREELNEQFFGPGTRLTVL.

The rearrangement joins TRBV7-9 to TRBJ2-7, with D uncertain. CDR3 length equals 11 residues. CDR1 SEHNR and CDR2 FQNEAQ come from the germline V gene (reference sequence). The V and J ends lost 4 bases and 3 bases respectively, with 4 bases between them. The CDR3 is CASSSNYEQYF. For the CDR3, the DNA is TGTGCCAGCAGCTCTAACTACGAGCAGTACTTC.

This chain connects TRBV5-1 to TRBJ2-7; possible D gene TRBD1, 7 bases. V gave up 0 bases and J gave up 6 bases, with 10 bases separating them. CDR1 SGHRS and CDR2 YFSETQ come from the germline V gene. CDR3 length: 13 amino acids. CDR3 nucleotide sequence: TGCGCCAGCAGCTTGGTTCAGGGGGGCGAGCAGTACTTC. It translates to CASSLVQGGEQYF. Looking up the rest from reference TRBV5-1 and TRBJ2-7 gives the full variable domain: KAGVTQTPRYLIKTRGQQVTLSCSPISGHRSVSWYQQTPGQGLQFLFEYFSETQRNKGNFPGRFSGRQFSNSRSEMNVSTLELGDSALYLCASSLVQGGEQYFGPGTRLTVT.

The chain has TRBV21-1 and TRBJ2-5. TRBV21-1 is a pseudogene. The CDR3 contains 14 residues. The DNA of the CDR3 is TGTGCCAGCAGCAAAGCTGTCAGAGAAGAGACCCAGTACTTC. Its translation is CASSKAVREETQYF.

The rearrangement uses TRBV9 and TRBJ1-5, with D maybe TRBD1 (5 bases). CDR3 length equals 13 residues. The V gene lost 2 bases and the J gene lost 5 bases, with 8 bases spanning the gap. Germline V CDR1 and CDR2: SGDLS, YYNGEE. The CDR3 sequence is CASSVRGDQPQHF. The CDR3 DNA follows: TGTGCCAGCAGCGTTAGGGGAGATCAGCCCCAGCATTTT. Using reference TRBV9 and TRBJ1-5 for the parts outside the CDR3, the full variable domain is DSGVTQTPKHLITATGQRVTLRCSPRSGDLSVYWYQQSLDQGLQFLIQYYNGEERAKGNILERFSAQQFPDLHSELNLSSLELGDSALYFCASSVRGDQPQHFGDGTRLSIL.

The DNA for the CDR3 is TGTGCCAGCAGTTTACGACTGGATCTAGAGACCCAGTACTTC. The encoded protein is CASSLRLDLETQYF. V and J are TRBV28 and TRBJ2-5, with unresolved D. This CDR3 is built from 14 residues. Deletions cut 2 bases from V and 4 bases from J, with 11 bases between. CDR1 and CDR2 (germline): MDHEN, SYDVKM. Looking up the rest from reference TRBV28 and TRBJ2-5 gives the full variable domain: DVKVTQSSRYLVKRTGEKVFLECVQDMDHENMFWYRQDPGLGLRLIYFSYDVKMKEKGDIPEGYSVSREKKERFSLILESASTNQTSMYLCASSLRLDLETQYFGPGTRLLVL.

The chain employs TRBV27 and TRBJ1-3; no definite D call. CDR3 length: 11 residues. V was cut by 6 bases and J by 7 bases, with 7 bases left in between. Germline values: CDR1 MNHEY, CDR2 SMNVEV (reference sequence). The CDR3: CASSNWNTIYF. For the CDR3, the DNA is TGTGCCAGCAGCAATTGGAACACCATATATTTT.

V and J are TRBV4-1 and TRBJ1-1; D not certain. The CDR3 length is 15 residues. Germline loops: CDR1 MGHRA, CDR2 YSYEKL. V was cut by 5 bases and J by 1 base, with 14 bases left in between. CDR3 residues: CASSSLYTRNTEAFF. CDR3 DNA: TGCGCCAGCAGCTCCCTTTACACCAGGAACACTGAAGCTTTCTTT.

The chain combines TRBV6-5 with TRBJ1-3; D unclear. CDR1 and CDR2 from the germline V gene are MNHEY and SVGAGI. V lost 3 bases and J lost 0, with 12 bases in between. The CDR3 is made up of 16 amino acids. In DNA, the CDR3 is TGTGCCAGCAGTTATCCACTTGGAGACTCTGGAAACACCATATATTTT. It specifies CASSYPLGDSGNTIYF.

This chain links TRBV6-5 with TRBJ1-1; no definite D call. V shed 6 bases and J shed 6 bases, with 14 bases lying between them. The CDR3 totals 13 residues. CDR1 and CDR2 from the germline V gene are MNHEY and SVGAGI. CDR3: CASREEFLAEAFF. In nucleotides, the CDR3 is TGTGCCAGCAGAGAGGAGTTCCTGGCTGAAGCTTTCTTT.

This sequence joins TRBV6-4 and TRBJ2-1, with D hard to call. Trimming stripped 1 base from V and 6 bases from J, with 10 bases between. The germline V gene has CDR1 MRHNA and CDR2 SNTAGT. CDR3 length: 14 amino acids. CDR3 residues: CASSDLQEPNEQFF. DNA of the CDR3: TGTGCCAGCAGTGACTTGCAGGAACCCAATGAGCAGTTCTTC.

V usage is TRBV27 and J usage is TRBJ2-5, with TRBD2 matching over 10 bases. Looked up from germline, CDR1 is MNHEY and CDR2 is SMNVEV (reference sequence). V was clipped by 3 bases and J by 5 bases; unmatched bases: 9. This CDR3 spans 16 amino acids. The CDR3, as DNA: TGTGCCAGCAGTTTTAAAAGCGGGAGGGTTCGGGAGACCCAGTACTTC. It translates to CASSFKSGRVRETQYF.

In nucleotides, the CDR3 is TGTGCCAGCAGCTCCGGGACAGTCTATGGCTACACCTTC. This encodes CASSSGTVYGYTF. V usage is TRBV11-2 and J usage is TRBJ1-2; 7 nucleotides agree with TRBD1. With V trimmed by 4 bases and J by 4 bases, 3 bases remained unmatched. The CDR3 runs to 13 residues. Germline CDR1 is SGHAT and CDR2 is FQNNGV. The complete variable domain, with remaining parts taken from reference TRBV11-2 and TRBJ1-2, reads EAGVAQSPRYKIIEKRQSVAFWCNPISGHATLYWYQQILGQGPKLLIQFQNNGVVDDSQLPKDRFSAERLKGVDSTLKIQPAKLEDSAVYLCASSSGTVYGYTFGSGTRLTVV.

This chain joins TRBV2 and TRBJ2-7, with 8 bases aligning to TRBD1. The CDR3 is 15 residues long. Trimming cost V 6 bases and J 2 bases; bases outside gene matches: 9. The V gene's germline CDR1 is SNHLY and CDR2 FYNNEI. In nucleotides, the CDR3 is TGTGCCAGCAGGAGGGACAGGCGAACAGCCTACGAGCAGTACTTC. Residues: CASRRDRRTAYEQYF.

To note about this clone: The same CDR3 can be traced to other DNA sequences in this sample. The chain couples TRBV27 to TRBJ2-7; 8 nucleotides agree with TRBD2. Germline V gives CDR1 MNHEY, CDR2 SMNVEV (reference sequence). Trimming removed 7 bases from V and 4 bases from J; junction bases left unmatched: 12. This CDR3 has 15 amino acids. Here the CDR3 reads CASTTSGPSSYEQYF. As DNA, the CDR3 is TGTGCCAGCACCACTAGCGGTCCCTCATCTTACGAGCAGTACTTC.

The chain uses TRBV19 and TRBJ2-7; 15 nucleotides agree with TRBD2. The CDR3 contains 15 residues. V lost 9 bases to trimming and J lost 4 bases; unmatched junction nucleotides: 7. Germline V gene sequence: CDR1 LNHDA, CDR2 SQIVND (reference sequence). This CDR3 reads CASRGLAGGLYEQYF. DNA of the CDR3: TGTGCCAGCAGGGGACTAGCGGGAGGTTTGTACGAGCAGTACTTC.

The chain is built from TRBV5-1 and TRBJ1-4; the D is unclear. The V end lost 4 bases, the J end lost 8 bases, and 18 bases lay between the germline ends. This CDR3 spans 15 amino acids. Per germline, CDR1 SGHRS and CDR2 YFSETQ. CDR3 nucleotides: TGCGCCAGCAGCATAAAGGGAACCGCGGAGGAAAAACTGTTTTTT. Amino acid sequence: CASSIKGTAEEKLFF.

Concerning this clone itself: The sample contains more than one DNA sequence encoding this CDR3. V is TRBV7-6 and J is TRBJ1-5, with D unresolved. The CDR3 loop spans 15 amino acids. Per the germline V gene, CDR1 is SGHVS and CDR2 is FNYEAQ. With 2 bases removed from V and 4 bases from J, the gap between germline ends came to 12 bases. CDR3 DNA: TGTGCCAGCAGCTTACAGTCCGGGCTAAATCAGCCCCAGCATTTT. It codes for CASSLQSGLNQPQHF.

V gene TRBV27 combines with J gene TRBJ1-5; D possibly corresponds to TRBD1 (6 bases). The ends were cut back, 5 bases at V and 5 bases at J, with 10 bases in the middle. Germline CDR1 is MNHEY and CDR2 is SMNVEV (reference sequence). The CDR3 sequence is 13 residues long. CDR3 loop: CASSRGGHQPQHF. The DNA for the CDR3 is TGTGCCAGCAGTCGGGGGGGCCATCAGCCCCAGCATTTT.

J is TRBJ2-6 and V is TRBV6-5; D remains unclear. CDR1 is MNHEY and CDR2 is SVGAGI in the germline V gene. V shed 2 bases and J shed 0 bases, with 5 bases lying between them. The CDR3 has 15 residues. The CDR3: CASSYLDSGANVLTF. For the CDR3, the DNA is TGTGCCAGCAGTTACCTTGACTCTGGGGCCAACGTCCTGACTTTC.

This rearrangement joins TRBV18 to TRBJ1-2; 7 bases match TRBD1. This CDR3 has 15 residues. After removal of 5 bases from V and 10 bases from J, the junction contained 16 bases not matched to a gene. Germline CDR1 and CDR2: KGHSH and LQKENI. CDR3 in amino acids: CASSRTRGGEAPYTF. Here the CDR3 DNA reads TGTGCCAGCTCAAGAACCCGAGGGGGCGAAGCTCCCTACACCTTC.